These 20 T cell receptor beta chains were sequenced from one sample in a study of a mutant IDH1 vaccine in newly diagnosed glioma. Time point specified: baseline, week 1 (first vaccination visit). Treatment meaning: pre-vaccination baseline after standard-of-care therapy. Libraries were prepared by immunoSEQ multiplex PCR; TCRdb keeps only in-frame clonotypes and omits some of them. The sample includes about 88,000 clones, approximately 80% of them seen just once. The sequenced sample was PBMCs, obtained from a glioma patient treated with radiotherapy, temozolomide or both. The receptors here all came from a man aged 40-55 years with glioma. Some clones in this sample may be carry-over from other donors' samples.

CDR3 sequence (DNA): TGTGCCAGTAGTATAGCCCAACTTTACCGGACGCTGAACACTGAAGCTTTCTTT. Translating it yields CASSIAQLYRTLNTEAFF. The chain couples TRBV19 to TRBJ1-1, with unresolved D. Trimming stripped 1 base from V and 0 bases from J, with 18 bases between. Germline CDR1 reads LNHDA; CDR2 reads SQIVND (reference sequence). CDR3 length: 18 residues.

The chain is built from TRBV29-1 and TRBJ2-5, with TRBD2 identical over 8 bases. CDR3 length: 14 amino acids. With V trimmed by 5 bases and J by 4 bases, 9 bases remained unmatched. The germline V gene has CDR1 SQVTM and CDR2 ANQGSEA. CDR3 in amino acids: CSVSAGGRGETQYF. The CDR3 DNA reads TGCAGCGTTTCCGCGGGGGGCCGGGGAGAGACCCAGTACTTC.

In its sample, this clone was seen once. The DNA of the CDR3 is TGTGCCAGCAGTGAATATCGGTGGGACTCACCCCTCCACTTT. This sequence encodes CASSEYRWDSPLHF. The chain is built from TRBV25-1 and TRBJ1-6, with D perhaps TRBD1 (5 bases). Germline assignment: CDR1 MGHDK and CDR2 SYGVNS. V was trimmed by 0 bases and J by 10 bases, leaving 10 bases between them. CDR3 length: 14 residues.

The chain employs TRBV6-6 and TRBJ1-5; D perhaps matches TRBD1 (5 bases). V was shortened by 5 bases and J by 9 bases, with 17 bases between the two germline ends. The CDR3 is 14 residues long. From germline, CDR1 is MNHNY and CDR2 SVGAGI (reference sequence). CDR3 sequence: CASSPGNQGSPQHF. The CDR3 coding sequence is TGTGCCAGCAGTCCAGGGAACCAAGGGTCGCCCCAGCATTTT.

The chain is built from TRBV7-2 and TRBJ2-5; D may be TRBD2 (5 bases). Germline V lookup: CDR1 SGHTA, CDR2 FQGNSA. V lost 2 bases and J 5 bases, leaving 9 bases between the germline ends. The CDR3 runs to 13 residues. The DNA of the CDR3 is TGTGCCAGCAGCTTAAGACGAGGGGAGACCCAGTACTTC. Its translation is CASSLRRGETQYF. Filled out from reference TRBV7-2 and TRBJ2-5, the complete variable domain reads GAGVSQSPSNKVTEKGKDVELRCDPISGHTALYWYRQSLGQGLEFLIYFQGNSAPDKSGLPSDRFSAERTGGSVSTLTIQRTQQEDSAVYLCASSLRRGETQYFGPGTRLLVL.

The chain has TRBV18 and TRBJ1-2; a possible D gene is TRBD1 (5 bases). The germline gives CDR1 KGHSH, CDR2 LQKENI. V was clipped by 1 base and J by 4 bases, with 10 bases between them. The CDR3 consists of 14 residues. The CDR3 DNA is TGTGCCAGCTCACCACGCCAGGGTGGCTATGGCTACACCTTC. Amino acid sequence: CASSPRQGGYGYTF.

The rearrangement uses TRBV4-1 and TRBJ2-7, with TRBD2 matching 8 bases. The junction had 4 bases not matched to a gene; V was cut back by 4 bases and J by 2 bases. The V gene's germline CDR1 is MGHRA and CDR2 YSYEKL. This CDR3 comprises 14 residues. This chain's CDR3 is CASSPSTSAYEQYF. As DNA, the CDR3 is TGCGCCAGCAGCCCATCGACTAGCGCCTACGAGCAGTACTTC.

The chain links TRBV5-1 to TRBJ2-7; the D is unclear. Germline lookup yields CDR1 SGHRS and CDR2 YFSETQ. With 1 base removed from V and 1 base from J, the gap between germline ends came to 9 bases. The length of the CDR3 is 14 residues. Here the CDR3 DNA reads TGCGCCAGCAGCTTGCTCCTGGGGTCCTACGAGCAGTACTTC. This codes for CASSLLLGSYEQYF.

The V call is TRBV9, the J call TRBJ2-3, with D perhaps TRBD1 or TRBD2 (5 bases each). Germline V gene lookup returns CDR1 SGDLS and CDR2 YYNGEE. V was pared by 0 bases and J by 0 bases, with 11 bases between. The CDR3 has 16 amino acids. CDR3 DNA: TGTGCCAGCAGCGTAGACGGGACGTTCAGCACAGATACGCAGTATTTT. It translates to CASSVDGTFSTDTQYF.

CDR3 in DNA: TGTGCCAGCAGCCAACGCAGGGGGGTCGGCTACACCTTC. It yields the protein CASSQRRGVGYTF. The chain carries TRBV14 and TRBJ1-2, with 7 bases identical to TRBD1. CDR3 size: 13 residues. Germline V lookup: CDR1 SGHDN, CDR2 FVKESK. V was pared by 2 bases and J by 8 bases, with 5 bases of the junction left unmatched. The variable domain in full, completed from reference TRBV14 and TRBJ1-2, reads EAGVTQFPSHSVIEKGQTVTLRCDPISGHDNLYWYRRVMGKEIKFLLHFVKESKQDESGMPNNRFLAERTGGTYSTLKVQPAELEDSGVYFCASSQRRGVGYTFGSGTRLTVV.

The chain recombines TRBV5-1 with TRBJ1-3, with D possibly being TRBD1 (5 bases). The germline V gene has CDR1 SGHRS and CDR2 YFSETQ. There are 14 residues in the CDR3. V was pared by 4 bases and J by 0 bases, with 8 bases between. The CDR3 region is CASSMGTSGNTIYF. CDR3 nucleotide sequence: TGCGCCAGCAGCATGGGGACCTCTGGAAACACCATATATTTT.

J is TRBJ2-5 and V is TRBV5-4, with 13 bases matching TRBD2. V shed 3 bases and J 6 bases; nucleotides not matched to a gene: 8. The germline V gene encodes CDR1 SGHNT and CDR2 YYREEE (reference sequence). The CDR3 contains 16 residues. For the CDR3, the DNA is TGTGCCAGCAGCTATCCCGGGACTAGCGGGGTGAAGACCCAGTACTTC. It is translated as CASSYPGTSGVKTQYF.

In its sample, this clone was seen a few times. The CDR3 bases are TGTGCCAGCGGTACAGGGAGCTCTGGGGCCAACGTCCTGACTTTC. It encodes CASGTGSSGANVLTF. This chain links TRBV6-5 with TRBJ2-6; maybe TRBD1 (6 bases). The CDR3 is 15 amino acids. V was clipped by 8 bases and J by 0 bases, with 11 bases between them. CDR1 MNHEY and CDR2 SVGAGI come from the germline V gene.

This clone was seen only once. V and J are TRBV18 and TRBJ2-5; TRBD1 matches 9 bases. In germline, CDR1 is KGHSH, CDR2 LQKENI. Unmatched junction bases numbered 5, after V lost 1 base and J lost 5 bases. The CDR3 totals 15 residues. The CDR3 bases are TGTGCCAGCTCACCACTCGGACAGGGGTCGGAGACCCAGTACTTC. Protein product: CASSPLGQGSETQYF.

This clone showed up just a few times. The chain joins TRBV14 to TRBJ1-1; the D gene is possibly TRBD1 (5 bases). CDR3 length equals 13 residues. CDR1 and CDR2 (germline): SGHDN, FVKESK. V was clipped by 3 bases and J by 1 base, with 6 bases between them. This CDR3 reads CASSHGTNTEAFF. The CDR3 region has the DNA TGTGCCAGCAGCCACGGGACGAACACTGAAGCTTTCTTT.

The CDR3 here is CASSQGGRGGLGETQYF. As DNA, the CDR3 is TGCGCCAGCAGCCAAGGTGGGCGGGGGGGACTCGGAGAGACCCAGTACTTC. This chain connects TRBV4-1 to TRBJ2-5; 9 bases match TRBD2. The CDR3 runs to 17 residues. Germline assignment: CDR1 MGHRA and CDR2 YSYEKL. Germline trimming cut 1 base from V and 4 bases from J; bases unmatched to any gene: 10.

This CDR3 reads CASSLIGQPQHF. CDR3 coding DNA: TGTGCCAGCAGCTTAATCGGTCAGCCCCAGCATTTT. This rearrangement joins TRBV7-6 to TRBJ1-5; D call uncertain. Germline CDR1 reads SGHVS; CDR2 reads FNYEAQ. There are 12 residues in the CDR3. Trimming took 2 bases from V and 6 from J, leaving 5 bases between them.

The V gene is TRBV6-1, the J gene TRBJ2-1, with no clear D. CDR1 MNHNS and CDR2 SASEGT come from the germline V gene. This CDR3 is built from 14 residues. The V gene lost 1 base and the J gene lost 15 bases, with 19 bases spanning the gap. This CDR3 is CASSEGFGSRSGFF. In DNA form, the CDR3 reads TGTGCCAGCAGTGAAGGGTTCGGTTCCAGAAGTGGGTTCTTC.

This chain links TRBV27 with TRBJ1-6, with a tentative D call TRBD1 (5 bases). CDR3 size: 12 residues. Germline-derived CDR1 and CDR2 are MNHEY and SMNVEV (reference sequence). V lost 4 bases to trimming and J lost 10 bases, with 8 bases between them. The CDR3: CASSSWGSPLHF. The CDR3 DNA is TGTGCCAGCAGTTCCTGGGGGTCACCCCTCCACTTT.

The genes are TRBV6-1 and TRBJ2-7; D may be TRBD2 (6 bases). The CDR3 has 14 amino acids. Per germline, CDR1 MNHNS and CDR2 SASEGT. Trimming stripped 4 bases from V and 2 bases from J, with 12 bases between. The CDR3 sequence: CASSVLSGTYEQYF. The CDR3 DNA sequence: TGTGCCAGCAGTGTCCTTAGCGGAACCTACGAGCAGTACTTC.